The 4 T cell receptor beta chains below come from one sample, sequenced in a study of T cell repertoires in cytomegalovirus infection. TCRdb ran MiXCR on the reads and lists one entry per CDR3 protein. The sample carries about 740,000 distinct CDR3 sequences, approximately 40% recorded once. Material for sequencing was PBMCs. These TCRs come from a human donor in good health (CMV status not recorded). Some clones in this sample may be carry-over from other donors' samples.

This chain connects TRBV6-5 to TRBJ2-3; D ambiguous. V shed 0 bases and J shed 0 bases, with 7 bases lying between them. CDR3 length: 15 amino acids. From germline, CDR1 is MNHEY and CDR2 SVGAGI. The CDR3 coding sequence is TGTGCCAGCAGTTACTCTTTCTCTAGCACAGATACGCAGTATTTT. Its protein product is CASSYSFSSTDTQYF.

J is TRBJ2-1 and V is TRBV6-5; 10 bases are shared with TRBD2. V was pared by 4 bases and J by 6 bases, with 6 bases of the junction left unmatched. This CDR3 comprises 15 residues. Germline V gives CDR1 MNHEY, CDR2 SVGAGI. The CDR3 loop is CASSFTSGKGNEQFF. DNA of the CDR3: TGTGCCAGCAGTTTTACTAGCGGGAAGGGCAATGAGCAGTTCTTC.

The CDR3 DNA reads TGTGCCAGCACTGGGTCCGGTCCCTCTCACTCCTACGAGCAGTACTTC. Translating it yields CASTGSGPSHSYEQYF. The rearrangement links TRBV12-3 or TRBV12-4 to TRBJ2-7; D uncertain. This CDR3 has 16 residues. V gave up 7 bases and J gave up 0 bases, with 19 bases separating them.

V is TRBV11-3 and J is TRBJ2-7; TRBD1 matches at 10 bases. The trim removed 5 bases at V and 6 bases at J, leaving 4 bases unmatched. The CDR3 has 13 residues. Germline CDR1 and CDR2: SGHNT and YENEEA. The CDR3 loop is CASSPGTGAEQYF. The CDR3 bases are TGTGCCAGCAGCCCCGGGACAGGGGCCGAGCAGTACTTC. The full variable domain, with the rest looked up from reference TRBV11-3 and TRBJ2-7, is EAGVVQSPRYKIIEKKQPVAFWCNPISGHNTLYWYLQNLGQGPELLIRYENEEAVDDSQLPKDRFSAERLKGVDSTLKIQPAELGDSAVYLCASSPGTGAEQYFGPGTRLTVT.